The clone carrying this TCR beta chain showed up just a few times. TCRdb re-called the PCR reads through MiXCR. The table shows about 15,000 clones, with about 31% occurring only once. The sample comes from a study of metastatic and nonmetastatic thyroid tumors. The CDR3 is 15 amino acids. The J segment lost 5 bases and the V segment lost 6 bases, leaving 15 bases of the junction unmatched. Germline CDR1 reads DFQATT; CDR2 reads SNEGSKA (reference sequence). No patient received treatment before thyroid surgery. The TCR was taken from a male donor with papillary thyroid cancer or a benign thyroid nodule (not recorded which). Some clones in this sample may be carry-over from other donors' samples. The sequencing input was tumor tissue. The rearrangement joins TRBV20-1 to TRBJ2-7, with 8 bases fitting TRBD2. CDR3 region: CSAPGRGGRFNEQYF. CDR3 nucleotides: TGCAGTGCCCCCGGGAGGGGCGGGAGATTCAACGAGCAGTACTTC.